The rows below give T cell receptor beta chains drawn from one sample of a study of shared clonotypes between healthy human individuals. Sequencing used immunoSEQ multiplex PCR; TCRdb keeps in-frame clones, though not all of them. The sample lists over 1.5 million clones, 95% to 99% occurring once. The sequenced sample was naive CD4+ T cells sorted from blood. The source of these receptors is a man aged 25 to 40 in good health. CDR3s include the opening cysteine and the closing phenylalanine or tryptophan. The D gene is left open where the match is weak. The size entry is marked missing in some rows and otherwise reads once, few, many or a size class.

CDR3 protein	CDR3 DNA	clone size	V gene	CDR3 length	D gene	J gene
CSARVVYEQYF	TGCAGTGCTAGAGTGGTCTACGAGCAGTACTTC	NA	TRBV20-1	11	NA	TRBJ2-7
CASSFRDTNTDTQYF	TGTGCCAGCAGCTTCCGGGACACAAACACAGATACGCAGTATTTT	NA	TRBV5-4	15	NA	TRBJ2-3
CASSHTGNGEKLFF	TGTGCCAGCAGCCACACAGGGAACGGTGAAAAACTGTTTTTT	NA	TRBV5-6	14	NA	TRBJ1-4
CASTLGTSAAYEQYF	TGTGCCAGCACCCTTGGGACTAGCGCCGCCTACGAGCAGTACTTC	NA	TRBV28	15	TRBD2	TRBJ2-7
CASSLWLRAYEKLFF	TGTGCCAGCAGCTTATGGCTCCGGGCTTACGAAAAACTGTTTTTT	NA	TRBV7-9	15	NA	TRBJ1-4
CASSHPRGRLGHEQYF	TGTGCCAGCAGTCACCCCAGGGGGCGACTTGGGCACGAGCAGTACTTC	NA	TRBV27	16	TRBD1	TRBJ2-7
CATSAEQGLGPQPQHF	TGTGCCACCTCTGCTGAACAGGGCTTGGGCCCGCAGCCCCAGCATTTT	NA	TRBV28	16	NA	TRBJ1-5
CASRPTGTVFRSGNTIYF	TGTGCCAGCAGACCAACCGGGACAGTCTTTCGCTCTGGAAACACCATATATTTT	NA	TRBV7-2	18	TRBD1	TRBJ1-3
CASSFRWRGDYEQYF	TGTGCCAGCAGCTTCCGATGGCGGGGAGACTACGAGCAGTACTTC	NA	TRBV5-4	15	NA	TRBJ2-7
CASSLGQNEQYF	TGTGCCAGCAGCTTGGGACAGAACGAGCAGTACTTC	NA	TRBV5-5	12	NA	TRBJ2-7
CASSQDTGGHVEQYF	TGCGCCAGCAGCCAAGATACGGGGGGGCATGTCGAGCAGTACTTC	NA	TRBV4-1	15	TRBD2	TRBJ2-7
CASSIADGANTEAFF	TGTGCCAGTAGTATCGCCGACGGAGCGAACACTGAAGCTTTCTTT	NA	TRBV19	15	NA	TRBJ1-1
CASSKGGLAGERSYEQYF	TGTGCCAGCAGCAAAGGGGGACTAGCGGGCGAACGCTCCTACGAGCAGTACTTC	few	TRBV21-1	18	NA	TRBJ2-7
CASSQRTSGRHTGELFF	TGTGCCAGCAGCCAACGGACTAGCGGGAGGCACACCGGGGAGCTGTTTTTT	NA	TRBV11-2	17	TRBD2	TRBJ2-2
CASSERTGNTGELFF	TGTGCCAGCAGTGAAAGGACGGGAAACACCGGGGAGCTGTTTTTT	NA	TRBV2	15	NA	TRBJ2-2
CAWSVGPGNNQPQHF	TGTGCCTGGAGTGTAGGTCCCGGGAACAATCAGCCCCAGCATTTT	NA	TRBV30	15	NA	TRBJ1-5
CATSRGPLTAGGSYEQYF	TGTGCCACCAGCAGAGGCCCCCTGACAGCCGGGGGGAGCTACGAGCAGTACTTC	NA	TRBV15	18	TRBD2	TRBJ2-7
CASSYSLGGYTF	TGTGCCAGCAGTTACTCACTAGGGGGCTACACCTTC	once	TRBV6-5	12	NA	TRBJ1-2
CASSISPFYGYTF	TGTGCCAGTAGTATCTCTCCGTTCTATGGCTACACCTTC	NA	TRBV19	13	NA	TRBJ1-2
CASSKGGKDTQYF	TGTGCTAGCAGCAAAGGGGGGAAGGATACGCAGTATTTT	NA	TRBV7-7	13	NA	TRBJ2-3
CASSLVGADNTEAFF	TGTGCCAGCAGCTTAGTGGGTGCTGATAATACTGAAGCTTTCTTT	NA	TRBV7-6	15	NA	TRBJ1-1
CAWKARGTGELFF	TGTGCCTGGAAAGCGAGAGGCACCGGGGAGCTGTTTTTT	NA	TRBV30	13	NA	TRBJ2-2